The 8 T cell receptor beta chains below were found in one sample sequenced in a study of blood T cell repertoires in COVID-19. The data were produced by immunoSEQ multiplex PCR, yet TCRdb's version contains in-frame clones alone and is incomplete. The repertoire has hundreds of thousands of clones, 80% to 90% of them found once; the top ten carry 0.95% to 1.3%. The source material was PBMCs or T cells enriched from blood (not recorded which). The receptors were sampled from a man younger than 45 who had recovered from COVID-19.

This chain uses TRBV6-6 with TRBJ2-7, with TRBD2 matching over 8 bases. This CDR3 has 17 residues. Germline assignment: CDR1 MNHNY and CDR2 SVGAGI (reference sequence). V shed 5 bases and J 0 bases; nucleotides not matched to a gene: 12. This CDR3 is CASSQRVLAESSYEQYF. The CDR3 bases are TGTGCCAGCAGTCAAAGGGTACTAGCGGAAAGCTCCTACGAGCAGTACTTC.

The chain employs TRBV28 and TRBJ2-7, with D tentatively TRBD2 (6 bases). Deletions cut 6 bases from V and 0 bases from J, with 18 bases between. The CDR3 loop spans 16 amino acids. The germline gives CDR1 MDHEN, CDR2 SYDVKM. DNA of the CDR3: TGTGCCAGCAGCTCCCGGGGGAGCGGTCCCTCCTACGAGCAGTACTTC. Translated: CASSSRGSGPSYEQYF.

The V call is TRBV25-1, the J call TRBJ2-2, with 7 nucleotides matching TRBD1. With 6 bases clipped from V and 5 bases from J, the junction kept 3 bases outside the gene matches. CDR3 length: 13 amino acids. Germline V gene lookup returns CDR1 MGHDK and CDR2 SYGVNS. The CDR3 reads CASRQGLTGELFF. The CDR3 nucleotides read TGTGCCAGCAGACAGGGGCTGACCGGGGAGCTGTTTTTT.

The chain has TRBV5-1 and TRBJ2-3, with 10 bases aligning to TRBD2. In germline, CDR1 is SGHRS, CDR2 YFSETQ. V gave up 5 bases and J gave up 5 bases; unmatched junction bases: 2. This CDR3 has 13 amino acids. Written as DNA, the CDR3 is TGCGCCAGCAGTCCTAGCGGGAGAGATACGCAGTATTTT. It codes for CASSPSGRDTQYF.

The V and J genes are TRBV28 and TRBJ2-2, with D possibly being TRBD2 (6 bases). This CDR3 comprises 15 residues. The germline CDR1 and CDR2 sequences are MDHEN and SYDVKM. Between the trimmed V and J ends, which lost 5 bases and 7 bases, there was a span of 17 bases. This CDR3 is CASSALAEIGGELFF. The CDR3 DNA is TGTGCCAGCAGTGCCTTAGCGGAAATTGGCGGGGAGCTGTTTTTT.

The J gene is TRBJ2-5, the V gene TRBV30, with D maybe TRBD2 (5 bases). The germline V and J ends were trimmed by 3 bases and 4 bases, with 15 bases remaining between them. The CDR3 contains 14 residues. Per the germline V gene, CDR1 is GTSNPN and CDR2 is SVGIG (reference sequence). For the CDR3, the DNA is TGTGCCTGGAGCGGAGGAGGCACGGGAGAGACCCAGTACTTC. Translating it yields CAWSGGGTGETQYF.

The sample holds one count of this clone. The V call is TRBV2, the J call TRBJ1-6; D ambiguous. CDR1 is SNHLY, CDR2 FYNNEI, per germline. Between the trimmed V and J ends, which lost 2 bases and 7 bases, there was a span of 6 bases. This CDR3 has 13 amino acids. The CDR3 region has the DNA TGTGCCAGCAGTGAAAAAAGCAATTCACCCCTCCACTTT. Encoded protein: CASSEKSNSPLHF.

The gene calls are TRBV24-1 and TRBJ2-2, with 15 bases identical to TRBD2. This CDR3 comprises 17 residues. Per germline, CDR1 KGHDR and CDR2 SFDVKD. With 9 bases clipped from V and 0 bases from J, the junction kept 4 bases outside the gene matches. CDR3 DNA: TGTGCCACCCGAGGACTAGCGGGAGGGCCGAACACCGGGGAGCTGTTTTTT. Amino acid sequence: CATRGLAGGPNTGELFF.